The 18 T cell receptor beta chains presented below share a single source sample, sequenced in a study of monozygotic twins with inflammatory bowel disease. TCRdb re-called the 5' RACE reads and catalogs CDR3 proteins one per entry, DNA excluded. The record lists about 450,000 distinct CDR3 sequences, of which the ten most abundant hold about 2.2%. Sequencing input: blood. These receptors were obtained from a human donor with ulcerative colitis or Crohn's disease, or a healthy co-twin of an affected twin (not recorded which).

CDR3 region: CASSPLDYGYTF. This chain uses TRBV12-3 or TRBV12-4 with TRBJ1-2; the TCRdb D gene call, TRBD1, has no DNA to confirm it. The CDR3 runs to 12 residues.

The chain uses TRBV12-3 or TRBV12-4 and TRBJ1-2. CDR3 size: 17 residues. The CDR3 loop is CASSLVSGPSLAYGYTF.

V usage is TRBV7-2 and J usage is TRBJ1-3; TCRdb reports TRBD1, a call that lacks DNA to check it against. Looked up from germline, CDR1 is SGHTA and CDR2 is FQGNSA. This CDR3 region has 14 residues. CDR3 loop: CASSFTGTGTTIYF.

The rearrangement links TRBV11-2 to TRBJ2-2; TCRdb designates TRBD1, a call that cannot be tested without DNA. The CDR3 has 15 amino acids. CDR1 is SGHAT, CDR2 FQNNGV, per germline. This CDR3 reads CASSLKGGNTGELFF.

The gene calls are TRBV19 and TRBJ1-1; no DNA is available, so the TRBD1 call from TCRdb remains unchecked. The CDR3 totals 13 residues. The germline gives CDR1 LNHDA, CDR2 SQIVND (reference sequence). CDR3 region: CASLMTGNTEAFF. Using reference TRBV19 and TRBJ1-1 for the parts outside the CDR3, the full variable domain is DGGITQSPKYLFRKEGQNVTLSCEQNLNHDAMYWYRQDPGQGLRLIYYSQIVNDFQKGDIAEGYSVSREKKESFPLTVTSAQKNPTAFYLCASLMTGNTEAFFGQGTRLTVV.

The rearrangement joins TRBV29-1 to TRBJ2-5; TCRdb designates TRBD1, a call that cannot be tested without DNA. The germline V gene encodes CDR1 SQVTM and CDR2 ANQGSEA. This CDR3 contains 13 residues. Here the CDR3 reads CSVDRGIEETQYF.

The rearrangement joins TRBV29-1 to TRBJ2-1; TCRdb gives TRBD1 as the D gene, but with no DNA this cannot be confirmed. The CDR3 is 16 residues long. Germline CDR1 reads SQVTM; CDR2 reads ANQGSEA. CDR3 residues: CSVETTGQAAYNEQFF.

The chain combines TRBV19 with TRBJ1-6; no DNA is available, so the TRBD1 call from TCRdb remains unchecked. The CDR3 is 14 residues long. The germline CDR1 and CDR2 sequences are LNHDA and SQIVND (reference sequence). The CDR3 protein is CASRDGTSVSPLHF.

The rearrangement links TRBV29-1 to TRBJ2-2; lacking DNA, the TRBD1 call made by TCRdb goes unchecked. The V gene's germline CDR1 is SQVTM and CDR2 ANQGSEA. The CDR3 is made up of 12 amino acids. CDR3 sequence reads: CSVEPGTGELFF.

The genes are TRBV6-6 and TRBJ2-7; TCRdb names TRBD2, which stays unverified in the absence of DNA. The CDR3 covers 13 residues. Germline V gene lookup returns CDR1 MNHNY and CDR2 SVGAGI (reference sequence). This chain's CDR3 is CASSWEGLYEQYF.

The chain couples TRBV5-1 to TRBJ2-7; TCRdb's assignment of TRBD1 cannot be checked, as there is no DNA. The CDR3 has 14 residues. CDR1 is SGHRS, CDR2 YFSETQ, per germline. This CDR3 reads CASSLGQGEGEQYF.

The chain couples TRBV3-1 to TRBJ1-1. Germline lookup yields CDR1 LGHDT and CDR2 YNNKEL (reference sequence). There are 12 residues in the CDR3. The CDR3 protein is CASSQDRVVAFF.

This chain uses TRBV5-1 with TRBJ2-7. This CDR3 is 16 amino acids long. Germline V gene data show CDR1 as SGHRS and CDR2 as YFSETQ. CDR3 amino acids: CASSLDLKTISYEQYF.

The chain carries TRBV6-5 and TRBJ1-4; the TRBD1 assignment by TCRdb is unverifiable without DNA. The CDR3 length is 15 residues. Germline V gene lookup returns CDR1 MNHEY and CDR2 SVGAGI. The CDR3 reads CASSYGGTGGEKLFF.

V gene TRBV18 combines with J gene TRBJ1-5. Germline values: CDR1 KGHSH, CDR2 LQKENI. This CDR3 spans 12 amino acids. This CDR3 is CASSPGSWPQHF. The full variable domain, rest sourced from reference TRBV18 and TRBJ1-5, is NAGVMQNPRHLVRRRGQEARLRCSPMKGHSHVYWYRQLPEEGLKFMVYLQKENIIDESGMPKERFSAEFPKEGPSILRIQQVVRGDSAAYFCASSPGSWPQHFGDGTRLSIL.

The chain links TRBV4-1 to TRBJ1-5; TCRdb's D gene call, TRBD1, goes unchecked for lack of DNA. The germline V gene has CDR1 MGHRA and CDR2 YSYEKL. This CDR3 spans 21 amino acids. CDR3 sequence reads: CASSRNPPGTGEIRGNQPQHF.

The V call is TRBV20-1, the J call TRBJ2-3; the D call of TRBD2 rests on TCRdb alone, since no DNA is present to check it. CDR3 length: 14 amino acids. CDR1 and CDR2 from the germline V gene are DFQATT and SNEGSKA (reference sequence). The CDR3 reads CSALSTSGTDTQYF.

This chain connects TRBV6-5 to TRBJ1-5; TCRdb proposes TRBD1, but this gene call is untestable without DNA. Germline V gene sequence: CDR1 MNHEY, CDR2 SVGAGI. The CDR3 has 13 amino acids. The CDR3 loop reads CASRMTANQPQHF.